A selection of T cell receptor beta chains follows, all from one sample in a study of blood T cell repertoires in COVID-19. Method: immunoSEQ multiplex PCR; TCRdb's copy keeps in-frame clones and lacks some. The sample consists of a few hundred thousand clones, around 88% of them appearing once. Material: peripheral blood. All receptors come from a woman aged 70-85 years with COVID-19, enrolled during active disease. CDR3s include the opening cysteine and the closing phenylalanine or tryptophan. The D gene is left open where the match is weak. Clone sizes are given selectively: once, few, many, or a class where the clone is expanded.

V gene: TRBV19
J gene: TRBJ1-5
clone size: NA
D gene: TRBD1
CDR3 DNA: TGTGCCAGTAGGCAGACAGGGGCTGGGCAGCCCCAGCATTTT
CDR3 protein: CASRQTGAGQPQHF

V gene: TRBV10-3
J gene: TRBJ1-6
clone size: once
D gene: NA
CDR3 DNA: TGTGCCACTGGGGAGGTATGGAGGGGAGTTTCACCCCTCCACTTT
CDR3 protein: CATGEVWRGVSPLHF

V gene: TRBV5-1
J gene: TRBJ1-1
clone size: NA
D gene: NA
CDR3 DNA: TGCGCCAGCAGCCTGGCCCGGGGGAACACTGAAGCTTTCTTT
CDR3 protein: CASSLARGNTEAFF

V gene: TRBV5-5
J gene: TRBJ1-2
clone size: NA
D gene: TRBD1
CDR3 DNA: TGTGCCAGCAGCTTAGAAGGGGGCGGAGGCTATGGCTACACCTTC
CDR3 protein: CASSLEGGGGYGYTF

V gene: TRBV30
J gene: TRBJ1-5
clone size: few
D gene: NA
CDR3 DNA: TGTGCCTGGAGTGTCCAGGGCAATCAGCCCCAGCATTTT
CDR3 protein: CAWSVQGNQPQHF

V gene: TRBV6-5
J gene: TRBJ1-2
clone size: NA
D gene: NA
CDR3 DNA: TGTGCCAGCAGTACCTCCGAGGCGGATGGCTACACCTTC
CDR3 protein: CASSTSEADGYTF

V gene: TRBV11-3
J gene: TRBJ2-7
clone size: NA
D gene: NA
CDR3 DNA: TGTGCCTGTTCATGGGGCCACGAGCAGTACTTC
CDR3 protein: CACSWGHEQYF

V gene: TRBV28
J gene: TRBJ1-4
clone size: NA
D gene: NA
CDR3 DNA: TGTGCCAGCAGTTTGGGAGGGGGGACGGGGAAACTGTTTTTT
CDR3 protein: CASSLGGGTGKLFF

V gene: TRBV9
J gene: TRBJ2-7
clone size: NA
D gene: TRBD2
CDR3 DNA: TGTGCCAGCAGCCCCAAGTTGGGAGCGGGGGGCCACGAGCAGTACTTC
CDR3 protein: CASSPKLGAGGHEQYF

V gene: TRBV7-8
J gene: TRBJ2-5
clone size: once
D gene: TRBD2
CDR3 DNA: TGTGCCAGCAGTTCCTTCGGGCTAGCGGGAGAAGAGACCCAGTACTTC
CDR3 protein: CASSSFGLAGEETQYF

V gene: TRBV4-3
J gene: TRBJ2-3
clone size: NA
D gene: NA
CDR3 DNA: TGCGCCAGCAGCCAAGACGGAGAGGGAGAAAAAGATACGCAGTATTTT
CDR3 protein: CASSQDGEGEKDTQYF

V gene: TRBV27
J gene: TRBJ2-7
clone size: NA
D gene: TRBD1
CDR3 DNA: TGTGCCAGCAGTTGGACAGGGTGGCGTGAGCAGTACTTC
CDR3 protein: CASSWTGWREQYF

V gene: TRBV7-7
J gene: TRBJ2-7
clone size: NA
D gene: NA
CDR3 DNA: TGTGCCAGCAGCTTCCAGGGGTGGGGATCCTACGAGCAGTACTTC
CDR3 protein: CASSFQGWGSYEQYF

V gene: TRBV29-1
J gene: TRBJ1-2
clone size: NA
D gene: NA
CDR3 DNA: TGCAGCGTTGATTGGTTTCAGTATGGCTACACCTTC
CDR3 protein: CSVDWFQYGYTF

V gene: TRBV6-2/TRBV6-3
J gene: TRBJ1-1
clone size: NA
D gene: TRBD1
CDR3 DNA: TGTGCCAGCAGCCACCCGGACAGGGGAGTGAACACTGAAGCTTTCTTT
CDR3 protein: CASSHPDRGVNTEAFF

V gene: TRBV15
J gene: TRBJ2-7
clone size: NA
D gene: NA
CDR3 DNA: TGTGCCACCAACGGACCGGGACACCCGCCCTACGAGCAGTACTTC
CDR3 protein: CATNGPGHPPYEQYF

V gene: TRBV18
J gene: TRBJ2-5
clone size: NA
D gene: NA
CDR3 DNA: TGTGCCAGCTCACCACTCCCCATCCGGGAGACCCAGTACTTC
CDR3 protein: CASSPLPIRETQYF

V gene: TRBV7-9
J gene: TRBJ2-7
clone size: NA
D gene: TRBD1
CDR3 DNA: TGTGCCAGCAGCGGGACAGGGGTTAGATACGAGCAGTACTTC
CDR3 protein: CASSGTGVRYEQYF

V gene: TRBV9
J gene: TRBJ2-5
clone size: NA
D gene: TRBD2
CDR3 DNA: TGTGCCAGCAGCGTAGGAGGCGGGGGGGCCGGGGAGACCCAGTACTTC
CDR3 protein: CASSVGGGGAGETQYF

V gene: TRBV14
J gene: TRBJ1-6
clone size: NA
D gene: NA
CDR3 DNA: TGTGCCAGCAGCCAAGATTGGAGGGAGTGGAATTCACCCCTCCACTTT
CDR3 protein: CASSQDWREWNSPLHF

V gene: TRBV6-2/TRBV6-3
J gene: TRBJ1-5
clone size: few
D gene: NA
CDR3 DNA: TGTGCCAGCAGCCGGTCATCAGGGACAAGGAGCAATCAGCCCCAGCATTTT
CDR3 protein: CASSRSSGTRSNQPQHF

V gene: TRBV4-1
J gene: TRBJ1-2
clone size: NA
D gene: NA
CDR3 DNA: TGCGCCAGCAGCCAGATGGGCTGGGACGGGGGGCATGGCTACACCTTC
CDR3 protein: CASSQMGWDGGHGYTF

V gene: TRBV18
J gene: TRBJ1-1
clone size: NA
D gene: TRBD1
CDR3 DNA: TGTGCCAGCTCACCACGTGGGACAGGGAACACTGAAGCTTTCTTT
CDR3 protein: CASSPRGTGNTEAFF

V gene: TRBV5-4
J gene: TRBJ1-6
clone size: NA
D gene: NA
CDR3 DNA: TGTGCCAGCAGCTCTCCCGGTTATTCACCCCTCCACTTT
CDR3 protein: CASSSPGYSPLHF

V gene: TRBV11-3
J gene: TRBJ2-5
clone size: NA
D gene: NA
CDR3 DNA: TGTGCCAGCAGCAAGGACATCTCCCAAGAGACCCAGTACTTC
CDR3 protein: CASSKDISQETQYF

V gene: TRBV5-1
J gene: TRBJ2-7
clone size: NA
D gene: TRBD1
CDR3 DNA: TGCGCCAGCAGCGCGACAGGGGGCAGCGACGAGCAGTACTTC
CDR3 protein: CASSATGGSDEQYF

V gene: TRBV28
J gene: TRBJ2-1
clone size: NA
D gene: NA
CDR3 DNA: TGTGCCAGCAGTTTATCTCATGAGGACAGCTACAATGAGCAGTTCTTC
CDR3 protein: CASSLSHEDSYNEQFF

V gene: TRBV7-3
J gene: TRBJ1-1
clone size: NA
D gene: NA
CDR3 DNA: TGTGCCAGCAGCTTTATAGGGGGTTTCGGAGGAACTGAAGCTTTCTTT
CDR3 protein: CASSFIGGFGGTEAFF

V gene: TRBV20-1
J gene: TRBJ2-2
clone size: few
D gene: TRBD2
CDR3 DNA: TGCAGTGCTAGTCGCCTAGCGGGGGGCGGGGAGCTGTTTTTT
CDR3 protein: CSASRLAGGGELFF

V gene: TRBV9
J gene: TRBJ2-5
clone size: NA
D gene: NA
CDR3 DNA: TGTGCCAGCAGCGTAGGTCTTCAAGAGACCCAGTACTTC
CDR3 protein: CASSVGLQETQYF

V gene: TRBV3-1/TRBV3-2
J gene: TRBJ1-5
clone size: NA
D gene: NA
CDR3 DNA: TGTGCCAGCAGCCAGGGCCCGGCGGGCAGTTATCAGCCCCAGCATTTT
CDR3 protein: CASSQGPAGSYQPQHF

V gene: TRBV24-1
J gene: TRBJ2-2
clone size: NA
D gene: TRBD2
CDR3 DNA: TGTGCCACCAGTGGAACTAGCGGGTCGAACACCGGGGAGCTGTTTTTT
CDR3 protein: CATSGTSGSNTGELFF

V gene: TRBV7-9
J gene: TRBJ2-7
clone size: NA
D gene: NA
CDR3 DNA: TGTGCCAGCAGTATAGGGGTCTACGAGCAGTACTTC
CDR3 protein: CASSIGVYEQYF

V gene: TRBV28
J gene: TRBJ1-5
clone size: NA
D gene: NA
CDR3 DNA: TGTGCCAGCAGTTTCTCGGTGGGCAATCAGCCCCAGCATTTT
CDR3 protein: CASSFSVGNQPQHF

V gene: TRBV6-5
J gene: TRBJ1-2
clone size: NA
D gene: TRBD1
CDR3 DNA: TGTGCCAGCAGTTACGGGGACAGGGTAACCTATGGCTACACCTTC
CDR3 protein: CASSYGDRVTYGYTF

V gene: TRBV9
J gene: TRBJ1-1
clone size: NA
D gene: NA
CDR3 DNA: TGTGCCAGCAGGCCCAGAGGAGGGGGGGACACTGAAGCTTTCTTT
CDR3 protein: CASRPRGGGDTEAFF

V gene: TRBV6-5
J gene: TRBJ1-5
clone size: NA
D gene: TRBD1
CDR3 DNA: TGTGCCAGCAGTAGGGACAGGGACAATCAGCCCCAGCATTTT
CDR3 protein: CASSRDRDNQPQHF

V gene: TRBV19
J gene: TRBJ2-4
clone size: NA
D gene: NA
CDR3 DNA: TGTGCCAGTAGTACCGCGGCCAAAAACATTCAGTACTTC
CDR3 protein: CASSTAAKNIQYF

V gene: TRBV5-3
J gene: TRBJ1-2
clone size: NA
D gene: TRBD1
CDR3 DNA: TGTGCCAGAAGCTTGGAACGGTCGAGGGGGCAAAGGCATGGCTACACCTTC
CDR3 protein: CARSLERSRGQRHGYTF

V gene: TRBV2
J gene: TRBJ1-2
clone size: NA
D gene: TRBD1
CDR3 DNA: TGTGCCAGCAGTCCAAAAGGGACAGGGGGCAGCTATGGCTACACCTTC
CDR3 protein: CASSPKGTGGSYGYTF

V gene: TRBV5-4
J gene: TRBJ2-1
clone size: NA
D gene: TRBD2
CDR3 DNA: TGTGCCAGCAGCCCCGCACCCTCTCCGGGGGGGCTGAATGAGCAGTTCTTC
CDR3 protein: CASSPAPSPGGLNEQFF

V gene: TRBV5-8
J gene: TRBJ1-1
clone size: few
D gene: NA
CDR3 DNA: TGTGCCAGCAGCAGTCGTAGCGCTACCACTGAAGCTTTCTTT
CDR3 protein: CASSSRSATTEAFF

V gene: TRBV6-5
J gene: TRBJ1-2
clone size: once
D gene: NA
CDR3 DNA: TGTGCCAGCACCCACACTCAGGGTAACTATGGCTACACCTTC
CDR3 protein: CASTHTQGNYGYTF

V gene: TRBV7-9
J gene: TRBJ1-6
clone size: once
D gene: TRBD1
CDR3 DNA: TGTGCCAGCAGCACACCGACAGGGGCTTCCTCACCCCTCCACTTT
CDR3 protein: CASSTPTGASSPLHF

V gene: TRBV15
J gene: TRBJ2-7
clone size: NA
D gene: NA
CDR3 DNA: TGTGCCACCAGCAGAGCGGAGGCCAACTACGAGCAGTACTTC
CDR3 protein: CATSRAEANYEQYF

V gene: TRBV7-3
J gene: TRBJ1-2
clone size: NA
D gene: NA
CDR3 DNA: TGTGCCAGCAGCCCCGCGGGGGGGCTCGACTATGGCTACACCTTC
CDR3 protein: CASSPAGGLDYGYTF

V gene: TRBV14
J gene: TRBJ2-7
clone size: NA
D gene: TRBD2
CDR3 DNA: TGTGCCAGCAGCCAAGATGGGAGGGTTGGGGTCTACGAGCAGTACTTC
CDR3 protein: CASSQDGRVGVYEQYF

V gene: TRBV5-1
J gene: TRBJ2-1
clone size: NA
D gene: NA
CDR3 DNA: TGCGCCAGCAGCTTGGAAGGCGGCTACAATGAGCAGTTCTTC
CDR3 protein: CASSLEGGYNEQFF

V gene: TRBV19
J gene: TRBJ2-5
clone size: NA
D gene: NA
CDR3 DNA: TGTGCCAGTAGTATCCAGGGCACTTTTTCCGCAGAGACCCAGTACTTC
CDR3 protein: CASSIQGTFSAETQYF

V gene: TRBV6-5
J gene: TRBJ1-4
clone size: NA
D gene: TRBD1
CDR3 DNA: TGTGCCAGCAGTTACTCCGGACAGGATGAAAAACTGTTTTTT
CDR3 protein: CASSYSGQDEKLFF

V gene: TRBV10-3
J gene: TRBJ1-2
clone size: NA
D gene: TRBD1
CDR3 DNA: TGTGCCATCAGTGATACCACGGACAGGGGGCCTATAGGGGGCTACACCTTC
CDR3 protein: CAISDTTDRGPIGGYTF